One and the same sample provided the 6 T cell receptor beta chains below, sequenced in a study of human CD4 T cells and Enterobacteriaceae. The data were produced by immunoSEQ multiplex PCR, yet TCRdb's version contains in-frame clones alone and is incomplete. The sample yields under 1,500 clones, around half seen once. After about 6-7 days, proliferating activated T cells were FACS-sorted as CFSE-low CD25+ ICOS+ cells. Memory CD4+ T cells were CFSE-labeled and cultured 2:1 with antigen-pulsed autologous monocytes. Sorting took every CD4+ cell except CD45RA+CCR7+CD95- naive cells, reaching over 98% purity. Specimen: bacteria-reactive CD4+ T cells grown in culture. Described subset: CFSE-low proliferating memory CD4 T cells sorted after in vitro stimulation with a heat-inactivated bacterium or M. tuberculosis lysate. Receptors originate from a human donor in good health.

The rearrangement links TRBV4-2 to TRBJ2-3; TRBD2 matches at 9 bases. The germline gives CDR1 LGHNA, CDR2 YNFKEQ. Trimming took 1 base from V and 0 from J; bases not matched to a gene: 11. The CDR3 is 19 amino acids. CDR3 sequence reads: CASSQAPVSGRPSTDTQYF. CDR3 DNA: TGTGCCAGCAGCCAAGCCCCCGTGAGCGGGAGGCCTAGCACAGATACGCAGTATTTT.

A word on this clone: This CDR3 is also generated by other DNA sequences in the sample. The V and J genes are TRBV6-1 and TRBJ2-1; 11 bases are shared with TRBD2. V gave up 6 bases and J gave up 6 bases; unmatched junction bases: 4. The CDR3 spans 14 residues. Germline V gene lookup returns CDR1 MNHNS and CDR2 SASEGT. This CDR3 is CASRPSGGLNEQFF. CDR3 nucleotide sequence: TGTGCCAGCAGGCCTAGCGGGGGGCTCAATGAGCAGTTCTTC.

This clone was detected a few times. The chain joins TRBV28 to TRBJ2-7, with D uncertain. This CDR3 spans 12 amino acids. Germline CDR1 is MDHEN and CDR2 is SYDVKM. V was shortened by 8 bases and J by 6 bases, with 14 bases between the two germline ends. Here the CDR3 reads CASGGRVGEQYF. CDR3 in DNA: TGTGCCAGCGGTGGCCGGGTAGGCGAGCAGTACTTC.

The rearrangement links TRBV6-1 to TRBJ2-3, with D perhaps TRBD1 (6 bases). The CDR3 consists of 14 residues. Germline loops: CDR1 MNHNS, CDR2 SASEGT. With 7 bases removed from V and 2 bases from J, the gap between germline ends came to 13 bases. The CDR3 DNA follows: TGTGCCAGCACCCGGACAGTCCTCACAGATACGCAGTATTTT. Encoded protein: CASTRTVLTDTQYF.

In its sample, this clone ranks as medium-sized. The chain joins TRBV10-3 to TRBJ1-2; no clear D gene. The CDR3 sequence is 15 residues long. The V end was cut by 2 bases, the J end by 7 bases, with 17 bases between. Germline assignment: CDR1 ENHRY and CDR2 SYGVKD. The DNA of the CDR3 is TGTGCCATCAGTGAGACGGTCGAGGGTCCGTCTGGCTACACCTTC. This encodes CAISETVEGPSGYTF.

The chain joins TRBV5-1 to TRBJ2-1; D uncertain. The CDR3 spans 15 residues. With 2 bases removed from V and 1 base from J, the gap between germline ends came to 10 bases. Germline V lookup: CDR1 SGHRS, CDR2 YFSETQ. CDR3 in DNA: TGCGCCAGCAGCTTCTCGATCGGGTCCTACAATGAGCAGTTCTTC. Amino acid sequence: CASSFSIGSYNEQFF.